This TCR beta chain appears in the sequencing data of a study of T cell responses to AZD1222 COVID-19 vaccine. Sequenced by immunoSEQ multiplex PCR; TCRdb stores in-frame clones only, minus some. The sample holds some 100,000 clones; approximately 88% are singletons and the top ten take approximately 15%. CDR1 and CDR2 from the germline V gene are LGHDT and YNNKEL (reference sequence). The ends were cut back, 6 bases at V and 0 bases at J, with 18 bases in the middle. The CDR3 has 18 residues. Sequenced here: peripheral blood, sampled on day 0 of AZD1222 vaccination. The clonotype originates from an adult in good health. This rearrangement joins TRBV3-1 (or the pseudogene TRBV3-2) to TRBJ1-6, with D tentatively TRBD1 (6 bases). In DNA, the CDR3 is TGTGCCAGCAGTCCCCGACAGGCTACCACCTCCTATAATTCACCCCTCCACTTT. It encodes CASSPRQATTSYNSPLHF.